Sequencing of this TCR beta chain was carried out in a study of blood T cell repertoires in COVID-19. On the study more broadly: The United States, Italy and Spain were the sources of the acute and convalescent COVID-19 samples. PBMCs, B-cell-depleted T cells, or T cells provided the cDNA or gDNA that made up the material.

Profiling relied on immunoSEQ multiplex PCR, and the TCRdb table lists in-frame clones only, not all of them. The sample consists of some 120,000 clones, 80% of them appearing once. J gave up 9 bases and V 5 bases, and 16 bases lay outside the gene matches. CDR3 length: 17 amino acids. Germline values: CDR1 MDHEN, CDR2 SYDVKM. Material: peripheral blood. The chain uses TRBV28 and TRBJ2-1; 10 bases are shared with TRBD2. This TCR was sampled from a human donor in a cohort sampled during active COVID-19. CDR3 in amino acids: CASSPPPSGRASIEQFF. The CDR3 DNA sequence: TGTGCCAGCAGTCCCCCCCCGAGCGGGAGGGCCTCTATTGAGCAGTTCTTC.